This T cell receptor (beta chain) was sequenced during a study of cytomegalovirus exposure and HLA in healthy donors (dated by TCRdb to about 2017). In terms of the full investigation: In an earlier analysis of about 560 of the donors, approximately 260 Gb of sequence data and 90 million to 130 million unique TCR beta sequences from roughly 200 million T cells were reported. An early release that covered roughly 600 HLA-typed donors contained about 290 gigabases of sequencing data and approximately 85 million unique TCR sequences. Among the roughly 390 genotyped donors, approximately 77% belonged to the genetic ancestry cluster associated with self-reported Caucasian donors. The study aimed to test whether cataloging public T cell receptors could reveal signatures of past pathogen exposure. Using immunosequencing, the study profiled T cell repertoires from around 670 subjects and related those repertoires to cytomegalovirus serostatus. In addition to the first cohort of 650 to 750 subjects, a separate validation cohort of approximately 130 different subjects was used. To predict cytomegalovirus infection status, the study combined high-throughput TCR immunosequencing, statistical association of individual TCRs with disease status, and machine learning. To study patterns of TCR occurrence, a later analysis re-analyzed previously published TCR beta repertoires from just over 650 donors and added high-resolution HLA genotyping. The later analysis used no new phenotypic data to find candidate immune exposures, relying instead on TCR beta sequences and their occurrence across donors. An earlier analysis of 587 of the donors used high-throughput TCR beta sequencing to judge whether each TCR beta V gene segment behaved as functional or pseudogenic. Alongside the repertoire data, information on donor age, sex, ethnicity and CMV serostatus was compiled. A later genetic analysis used genome-wide SNP genotypes for about three fifths of the 666 donors, treating that subset as a discovery cohort. Every discovery cohort repertoire had been produced on one sequencing platform. HLA typing covered class I and class II loci at four-digit resolution. The number of typed donors differed by locus: roughly 620-630 for A, B, C, DRB1 and DQB1; approximately 520 for DQA1; 606 for DPA1; and around 470 for DPB1. Five DR-DQ haplotypes were treated as single units for association and clustering because of strong linkage in the cohort. Across under 500 genotyped donors of the cohort, an average of approximately 240,000 unique TCR beta nucleotide sequences per donor were sequenced, and roughly a sixth of those sequences were non-productive.

From the germline V gene, CDR1 is LGHNA and CDR2 is YNFKEQ. The CDR3 measures 16 amino acids from cysteine to phenylalanine. Only the CDR3 DNA is retained, 48 bases long and in frame from the first base. V is pared back by 9 bases and J by 2 bases, with 20 bases lying between the germline termini. The cohort consisted of 650 to 700 healthy bone marrow donors. At the time of sampling, all cohort members were nominally healthy, though unrecorded immune exposures were likely present. The donor was CMV seropositive and belonged to the group of 250 to 300 seropositive cohort members. A peripheral blood sample was provided by each donor, and peripheral blood mononuclear cells were used for TCR beta sequencing. Genomic DNA was extracted from the blood cell samples with the Qiagen DNeasy Blood Extraction Kit. Details on this clone: Its antigen is currently not known. Base quality data are lacking; no much larger clone is found one base away.

The investigation overall reported the following: Several of the top co-occurrence clusters appeared to be linked to parvovirus B19, influenza, CMV and Epstein-Barr virus, according to a later analysis. Because HLA typing was missing for some donors at each locus, association tests included only the typed subset. Most TCR sequences were seen in very few donors, while some public TCRs were found in many individuals. A further reported finding was that TCR beta sequences accurately predicted the HLA-A and HLA-B alleles for most subjects in the first cohort. According to a later analysis, most CMV-associated TCR beta chains appeared to be HLA-restricted, and the HLA associations seemed to be driven largely by CMV exposure. Correlated functional status among segregating V segments might be attributable to linkage disequilibrium, but an unknown experimental factor could not be ruled out. Because counts were too low, about 15 rarely observed V segments, including chromosome 9 orphons, were left out of the earlier analysis of some 640 of the donors. Compared with equally common non-associated chains, HLA-associated TCR beta chains in a later analysis were more clonally expanded and had lower generation probabilities. In a later genetic analysis, fewer N-insertions in productive TCRs were reported among donors in an Asian-associated ancestry cluster than the roughly 670-donor mean. In vitro tests confirmed that a few of the cytomegalovirus-associated TCR beta chains recognize cytomegalovirus antigens. A later genetic analysis associated a missense DCLRE1C variant with V-gene and J-gene trimming of TCR beta chains, and an independent cohort replicated the association. A later analysis found that TCR association rates varied across HLA loci, with DRB1 alleles showing the most associated TCRs and HLA-C alleles the fewest. A cluster of highly shared sequence variants was judged likely to represent a technical artifact of the sequencing pipeline. At a false discovery rate of 0.05, a later analysis linked 16,951 TCR beta sequences to specific HLA alleles. Roughly uniform sequencing depth across donors was assumed in presence/absence analyses, although this assumption may not hold. This cohort had only TCR beta chains sequenced, and the lack of alpha or paired-chain data limited which features could be detected. The only immune exposure information available for the cohort was CMV serostatus. When HLA alleles, especially DR and DQ, strongly co-occurred, TCR associations were difficult to assign to individual alleles. In both the original and validation cohorts, the classifier was reported to diagnose cytomegalovirus status with high specificity and sensitivity. According to the authors, the approach could potentially be generalized to other disease states and immunological phenotypes. The 87-base-pair reads could not distinguish some IMGT-functional V segments, including TRBV6-2 and TRBV6-3, so those segments were excluded. A total of 164 TCR beta chains were listed by the study as associated with cytomegalovirus. Broadly in line with IMGT annotations, most TCR beta V segments showed up in productive rearrangements about 87% or about 30% of the time in an earlier analysis of a few hundred of the donors.

Libraries were constructed by the immunoSEQ multiplex PCR assay. A mixture of 60 forward primers for TCR Vbeta segments and 13 reverse primers for TCR Jbeta segments was used in the multiplex PCR. Amplification of the CDR3 region of rearranged TCR beta genes was performed with a multiplex PCR assay on genomic DNA. The Illumina HiSeq System was used to sequence the amplified TCR beta libraries as 87-base-pair reads. Turning to the authors' computational methods: In a later analysis, tens of millions of unique TCR beta chains were counted across the 500 to 850 repertoires, and around 11 million of these chains were shared by at least two donors. A nearest-neighbor algorithm error-corrected the raw reads and collapsed the reads into unique sequences, merging closely related sequences to remove PCR and sequencing errors. V, D and J gene segments were assigned by aligning CDR3 sequences to IMGT reference sequences. Each retained sequence needed at least a six-nucleotide match to both a V gene segment and a J gene segment. A rearrangement counted as productive if the CDR3 had no stop codons and remained in frame with V and J, and every other rearrangement counted as non-productive. Following IMGT convention, CDR3 was defined as the stretch from the second conserved V-encoded cysteine up to the conserved J-encoded phenylalanine. Sequences without an unambiguous match to a single V gene segment were excluded from the earlier analysis of 500 to 700 of the donors. An earlier analysis of around 600 of the donors classified V segments as functional when productive rearrangements were above 56.7% and as segregating when the standard deviation between donors was above 5%. A statistical classification framework was built for diagnosing cytomegalovirus status from the catalog of TCR beta chain sequences. A later analysis assigned V and J genes by comparing TCR nucleotide sequences with IMGT/GENE-DB human TR gene sequences. The TCRdist pipeline was used in a later analysis to assign CDR3 sequences and most-parsimonious VDJ recombination scenarios. In a later analysis, each TCR beta chain was defined by its CDR3 amino acid sequence together with its V-gene family, and reads without a unique V-gene family were excluded. A later analysis removed nearly 600 highly shared, low-generation-probability nucleotide sequences to deal with suspected cross-contamination and a sequencing artifact. In a later analysis, a clonal expansion index for each public chain was calculated from normalized within-repertoire ranks of inferred template counts. In a later analysis, generation probabilities were computed using a VDJ recombination model fitted to out-of-frame rearrangements, and the results were checked against IGoR. Hypergeometric tests were used in a later analysis to score TCR-TCR, TCR-HLA and TCR-CMV co-occurrence, with a repertoire-size bias correction applied to the TCR pairs. To estimate false discovery rates, a later analysis permuted the HLA or CMV assignments 20 times. In a later analysis, co-occurring TCRs were grouped using DBSCAN, with TCRdist sequence similarity added in when clustering inside HLA-allele-positive subsets. For co-occurrence clustering, repertoires with fewer than 30,000 or more than 120,000 public chains were excluded, along with a handful of repertoires with anomalous nucleotide sharing. TCRdb retrieved this table from immuneACCESS and kept in-frame rearrangements only. Not all clones are present; in checked studies, unresolved V genes account for under half, and no reason is known for the remainder. V and J calls plus clone size are reproduced from that table; the DNA served to infer D and trimming. Within this sample are under 200,000 clones, with roughly 85% of them counted one time only. The top ten hold 3.5% to 5% of the sample.

This sequence was found in a woman aged 30 to 39 in good health and CMV-seropositive. The sequenced material came from PBMCs. The sequence joins TRBV4-2 to TRBJ1-5; the D gene lacks a confident call. Here the CDR3 is given as CASLVREGGRNQPQHF. The DNA is as follows: TGTGCCAGTCTCGTTCGGGAGGGCGGACGCAATCAGCCCCAGCATTTT.